Listed here are 5 T cell receptor beta chains from one sample, sequenced in a study of technical replicates of blood from several donors. TCRdb's copy holds only in-frame clones and misses some; the assay was immunoSEQ multiplex PCR. The sample consists of over 55,000 clones, over 75% of them appearing once. Material: PBMCs. All receptors come from a human donor in good health. Some clones in this sample may be carry-over from other donors' samples.

The chain joins TRBV6-5 to TRBJ1-1, with TRBD1 matching over 9 bases. CDR1 is MNHEY, CDR2 SVGAGI, per germline. Trimming cost V 2 bases and J 10 bases; bases outside gene matches: 5. This CDR3 spans 13 amino acids. The CDR3, as DNA: TGTGCCAGCAGTTACCCCGGGACAGGGCTAGCTTTCTTT. This encodes CASSYPGTGLAFF.

The V call is TRBV6-6, the J call TRBJ2-7; 7 bases match TRBD2. The CDR3 is 14 amino acids. The V segment lost 2 bases and the J segment 4 bases; nucleotides outside the gene matches: 5. The germline V gene encodes CDR1 MNHNY and CDR2 SVGAGI (reference sequence). The CDR3 DNA reads as TGTGCCAGCAGTTACGGCGGGAGACAGTACGAGCAGTACTTC. Protein product: CASSYGGRQYEQYF.

V is TRBV15 and J is TRBJ2-7, with 10 bases fitting TRBD1. V was clipped by 0 bases and J by 6 bases; unmatched bases: 5. The germline gives CDR1 LNHNV, CDR2 YYDKDF (reference sequence). CDR3 size: 15 residues. CDR3 DNA sequence: TGTGCCACCAGCAGAGACGGGACAGGGGCGTTCGAGCAGTACTTC. It specifies CATSRDGTGAFEQYF. Full variable domain (missing parts from reference TRBV15 and TRBJ2-7): DAMVIQNPRYQVTQFGKPVTLSCSQTLNHNVMYWYQQKSSQAPKLLFHYYDKDFNNEADTPDNFQSRRPNTSFCFLDIRSPGLGDTAMYLCATSRDGTGAFEQYFGPGTRLTVT.

The J gene is TRBJ1-5, the V gene TRBV30; D call uncertain. CDR3 length: 13 amino acids. Germline loops: CDR1 GTSNPN, CDR2 SVGIG (reference sequence). Trimming cost V 0 bases and J 2 bases, with 5 bases left between them. The DNA of the CDR3 is TGTGCCTGGAGTGTATCGGGCAATCAGCCCCAGCATTTT. Residues: CAWSVSGNQPQHF.

The rearrangement links TRBV10-3 to TRBJ1-1, with a tentative D call TRBD1 (6 bases). In germline, CDR1 is ENHRY, CDR2 SYGVKD. The CDR3 runs to 13 residues. Trimming stripped 3 bases from V and 3 bases from J, with 8 bases between. CDR3 sequence (DNA): TGTGCCATCAGTGAAAACAGGGACACTGAAGCTTTCTTT. This gives the protein CAISENRDTEAFF.